One and the same sample provided the 14 T cell receptor beta chains below, sequenced in a study of blood T cell repertoires in COVID-19. Data came from immunoSEQ multiplex PCR; TCRdb stores just in-frame clones and leaves some out. The profile shows 85,000 to 100,000 clones, 80% to 90% of them singletons. Sequenced material: peripheral blood. These receptors were obtained from a man aged 50 or older with COVID-19, enrolled during active disease.

This clone was seen just once. This chain links TRBV27 with TRBJ2-7, with 8 nucleotides matching TRBD2. Trimming cost V 6 bases and J 0 bases; bases outside gene matches: 7. The CDR3 extends over 15 amino acids. CDR1 and CDR2 (germline): MNHEY, SMNVEV (reference sequence). The CDR3 sequence is CASSSVAGSSYEQYF. Written as DNA, the CDR3 is TGTGCCAGCAGCTCAGTAGCGGGGAGCTCCTACGAGCAGTACTTC.

CDR3 DNA sequence: TGTGCCAGCAGCGTAGGACAGGGTGGTGGAAACACCATATATTTT. Encoded protein: CASSVGQGGGNTIYF. The rearrangement uses TRBV9 and TRBJ1-3; 7 bases map to TRBD1. Germline V gene sequence: CDR1 SGDLS, CDR2 YYNGEE. The J segment lost 3 bases and the V segment lost 0 bases, leaving 3 bases of the junction unmatched. The CDR3 covers 15 residues.

J is TRBJ1-1 and V is TRBV6-6; 8 nucleotides agree with TRBD1. CDR3 size: 16 residues. CDR1 is MNHNY, CDR2 SVGAGI, per germline (reference sequence). V lost 5 bases and J lost 5; bases outside the gene matches: 13. The CDR3 DNA reads as TGTGCCAGCAGTCCTAGGGCGACAGGGGACGGTACTGAAGCTTTCTTT. Its translation: CASSPRATGDGTEAFF.

The count of this clone is one. CDR3 region: CATSRPDSDQPQHF. CDR3 coding DNA: TGTGCCACCAGCAGACCCGACAGTGATCAGCCCCAGCATTTT. V and J are TRBV15 and TRBJ1-5; D is possibly TRBD1 (5 bases). Germline V CDR1 and CDR2: LNHNV, YYDKDF (reference sequence). Deletions cut 2 bases from V and 5 bases from J, with 10 bases between. The CDR3 contains 14 residues.

The V gene is TRBV4-3, the J gene TRBJ2-5; no clear D gene. The CDR3 contains 14 residues. Germline V gene lookup returns CDR1 LGHNA and CDR2 YSLEER. Between the trimmed V and J ends, which lost 0 bases and 5 bases, there was a span of 10 bases. The CDR3 sequence: CASSQDIVSETQYF. CDR3 coding DNA: TGCGCCAGCAGCCAAGATATAGTCTCGGAGACCCAGTACTTC.

This clone appeared once. The chain couples TRBV3-1 (or the pseudogene TRBV3-2) to TRBJ1-4; 8 nucleotides match TRBD1. J lost 5 bases, V lost 5 bases, and 7 bases had no gene match. Germline V gene sequence: CDR1 LGHDT, CDR2 YNNKEL (reference sequence). CDR3 length: 15 residues. CDR3 protein: CASSSTGTGNEKLFF. The CDR3 nucleotides read TGTGCCAGCAGCTCCACTGGGACAGGAAATGAAAAACTGTTTTTT.

This sequence joins TRBV28 and TRBJ2-7, with D perhaps matching TRBD2 (6 bases). The CDR3 length is 15 residues. Germline CDR1 MDHEN, CDR2 SYDVKM. V was cut by 7 bases and J by 0 bases, with 16 bases left in between. CDR3 protein: CASTQSGLLSYEQYF. The CDR3 nucleotides are TGTGCCAGCACCCAGTCGGGACTCCTCTCCTACGAGCAGTACTTC.

The rearrangement joins TRBV15 to TRBJ1-1, with D tentatively TRBD1 (6 bases). The CDR3 loop spans 15 amino acids. Germline CDR1 LNHNV, CDR2 YYDKDF (reference sequence). Trimming shortened V by 3 bases and J by 0 bases, and 11 bases separated the two germline ends. In nucleotides, the CDR3 is TGTGCCACCAGCAGTACAGGGAACATGAACACTGAAGCTTTCTTT. Encoded protein: CATSSTGNMNTEAFF.

CDR3 loop: CASSLGGGGLENEQFF. The CDR3 DNA follows: TGTGCCAGCAGCTTAGGGGGAGGGGGGCTCGAGAATGAGCAGTTCTTC. The chain has TRBV7-9 and TRBJ2-1; a weak D match, TRBD2 (7 bases). The germline V and J ends were trimmed by 1 base and 7 bases, with 17 bases remaining between them. Germline V CDR1 and CDR2: SEHNR, FQNEAQ (reference sequence). The CDR3 consists of 16 residues.

The chain couples TRBV5-1 to TRBJ1-1, with D maybe TRBD1 (6 bases). CDR1 is SGHRS, CDR2 YFSETQ, per germline. V lost 4 bases and J 0 bases, leaving 10 bases between the germline ends. This CDR3 contains 14 residues. The CDR3 sequence is CASSTGHLNTEAFF. The CDR3 DNA follows: TGCGCCAGCAGCACGGGACACCTGAACACTGAAGCTTTCTTT.

This clone showed up just once. The chain employs TRBV4-1 and TRBJ2-5, with D possibly being TRBD1 (5 bases). The CDR3 spans 15 residues. V shed 1 base and J shed 0 bases, with 9 bases lying between them. Germline CDR1 and CDR2: MGHRA and YSYEKL. This CDR3 is CASSQVRADQETQYF. Here the CDR3 DNA reads TGCGCCAGCAGCCAAGTCAGGGCAGACCAAGAGACCCAGTACTTC.

This chain uses TRBV24-1 with TRBJ1-2, with 11 bases fitting TRBD1. The ends lost 4 bases at V and 6 bases at J; junction bases unmatched: 3. The CDR3 sequence is 14 residues long. Per germline, CDR1 KGHDR and CDR2 SFDVKD. Here the CDR3 reads CATSEGQGVDGYTF. The CDR3 coding sequence is TGTGCCACCAGTGAGGGACAGGGGGTCGATGGCTACACCTTC.

The chain links TRBV5-5 to TRBJ1-1; 9 bases agree with TRBD1. CDR3 length: 14 amino acids. V was clipped by 2 bases and J by 6 bases; unmatched bases: 5. Germline-derived CDR1 and CDR2 are SGHKS and YYEKEE (reference sequence). This CDR3 is CASSFGTGYSEAFF. The CDR3 DNA is TGTGCCAGCAGCTTCGGGACAGGGTACTCTGAAGCTTTCTTT.

The CDR3 bases are TGTGCCAGCAGCCGGGACTCTGGCTACGAGCAGTACTTC. Its translation: CASSRDSGYEQYF. This chain joins TRBV11-1 and TRBJ2-7; D possibly corresponds to TRBD2 (6 bases). The ends were cut back, 5 bases at V and 3 bases at J, with 11 bases in the middle. This CDR3 is 13 amino acids long. Germline CDR1 SGHAT, CDR2 FQDESV (reference sequence).